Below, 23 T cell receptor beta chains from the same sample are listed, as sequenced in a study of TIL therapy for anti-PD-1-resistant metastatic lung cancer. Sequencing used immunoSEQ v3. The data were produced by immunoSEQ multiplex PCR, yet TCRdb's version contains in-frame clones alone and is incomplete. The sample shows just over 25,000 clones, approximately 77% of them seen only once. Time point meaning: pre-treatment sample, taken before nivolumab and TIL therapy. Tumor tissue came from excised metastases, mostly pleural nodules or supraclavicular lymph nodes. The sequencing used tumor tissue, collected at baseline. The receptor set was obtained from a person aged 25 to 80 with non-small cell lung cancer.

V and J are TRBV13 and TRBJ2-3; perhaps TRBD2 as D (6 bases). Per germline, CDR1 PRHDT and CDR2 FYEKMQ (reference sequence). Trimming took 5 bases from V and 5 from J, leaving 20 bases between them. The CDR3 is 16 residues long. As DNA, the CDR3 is TGTGCCAGCAGCCACAGGACTAAGCGAATGGGAGATACGCAGTATTTT. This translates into CASSHRTKRMGDTQYF. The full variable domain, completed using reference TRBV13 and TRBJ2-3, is AAGVIQSPRHLIKEKRETATLKCYPIPRHDTVYWYQQGPGQDPQFLISFYEKMQSDKGSIPDRFSAQQFSDYHSELNMSSLELGDSALYFCASSHRTKRMGDTQYFGPGTRLTVL.

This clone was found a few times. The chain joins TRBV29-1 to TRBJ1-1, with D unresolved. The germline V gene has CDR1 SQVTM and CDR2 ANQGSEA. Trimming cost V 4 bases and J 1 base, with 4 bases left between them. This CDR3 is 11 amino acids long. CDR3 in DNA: TGCAGCGTTGGACAGAACACTGAAGCTTTCTTT. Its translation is CSVGQNTEAFF.

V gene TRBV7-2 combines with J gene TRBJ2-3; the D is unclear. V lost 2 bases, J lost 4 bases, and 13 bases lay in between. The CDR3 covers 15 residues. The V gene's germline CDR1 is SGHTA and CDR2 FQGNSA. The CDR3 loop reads CASSLSVAIPDTQYF. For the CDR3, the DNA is TGTGCCAGCAGCTTAAGCGTTGCCATCCCAGATACGCAGTATTTT.

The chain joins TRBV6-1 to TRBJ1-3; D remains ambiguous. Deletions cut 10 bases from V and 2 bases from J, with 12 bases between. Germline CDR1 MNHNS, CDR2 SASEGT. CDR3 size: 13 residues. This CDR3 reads CATSVLPGNTIYF. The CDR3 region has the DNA TGTGCCACCTCGGTACTCCCTGGAAACACCATATATTTT.

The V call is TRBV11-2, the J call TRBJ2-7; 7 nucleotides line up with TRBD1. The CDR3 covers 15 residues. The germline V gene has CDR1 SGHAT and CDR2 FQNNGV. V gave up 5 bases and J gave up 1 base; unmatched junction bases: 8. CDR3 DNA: TGTGCCAGCAGCCTCCAACCGGGACAGTCCTACGAGCAGTACTTC. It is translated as CASSLQPGQSYEQYF.

The CDR3 spells CASSLGPTGAYTGELFF. CDR3 sequence (DNA): TGTGCCAGCAGCTTAGGGCCGACAGGGGCATACACCGGGGAGCTGTTTTTT. The rearrangement uses TRBV7-9 and TRBJ2-2; 8 nucleotides match TRBD1. This CDR3 is 17 amino acids long. J gave up 3 bases and V 1 base, and 7 bases lay outside the gene matches. The germline V gene has CDR1 SEHNR and CDR2 FQNEAQ (reference sequence).

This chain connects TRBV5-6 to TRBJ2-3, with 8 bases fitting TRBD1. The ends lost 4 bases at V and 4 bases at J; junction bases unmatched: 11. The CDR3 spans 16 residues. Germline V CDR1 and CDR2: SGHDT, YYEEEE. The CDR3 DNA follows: TGTGCCAGCAGCATCGACAGGGGTTCGGTTGCAGATACGCAGTATTTT. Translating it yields CASSIDRGSVADTQYF. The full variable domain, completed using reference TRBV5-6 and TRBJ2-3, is DAGVTQSPTHLIKTRGQQVTLRCSPKSGHDTVSWYQQALGQGPQFIFQYYEEEERQRGNFPDRFSGHQFPNYSSELNVNALLLGDSALYLCASSIDRGSVADTQYFGPGTRLTVL.

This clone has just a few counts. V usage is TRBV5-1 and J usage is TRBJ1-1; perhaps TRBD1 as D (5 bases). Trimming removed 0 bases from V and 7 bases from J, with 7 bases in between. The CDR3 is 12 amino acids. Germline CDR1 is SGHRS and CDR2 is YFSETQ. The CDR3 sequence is CASSLGRDEAFF. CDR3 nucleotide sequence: TGCGCCAGCAGCTTGGGCAGGGATGAAGCTTTCTTT. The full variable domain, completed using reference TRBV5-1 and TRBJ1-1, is KAGVTQTPRYLIKTRGQQVTLSCSPISGHRSVSWYQQTPGQGLQFLFEYFSETQRNKGNFPGRFSGRQFSNSRSEMNVSTLELGDSALYLCASSLGRDEAFFGQGTRLTVV.

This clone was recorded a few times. The CDR3 reads CASSASGLSTDTQYF. The CDR3 DNA reads as TGTGCCAGCAGTGCATCAGGGCTTAGCACAGATACGCAGTATTTT. The chain couples TRBV2 to TRBJ2-3; tentative D call: TRBD1 (5 bases). Deletions cut 4 bases from V and 0 bases from J, with 11 bases between. Germline loops: CDR1 SNHLY, CDR2 FYNNEI. CDR3 length: 15 residues.

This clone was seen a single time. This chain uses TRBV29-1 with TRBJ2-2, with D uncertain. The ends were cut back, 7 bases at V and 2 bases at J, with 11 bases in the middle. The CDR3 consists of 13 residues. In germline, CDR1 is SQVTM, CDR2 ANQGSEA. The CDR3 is CSAGSYNTGELFF. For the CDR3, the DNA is TGCAGCGCCGGGTCCTACAACACCGGGGAGCTGTTTTTT.

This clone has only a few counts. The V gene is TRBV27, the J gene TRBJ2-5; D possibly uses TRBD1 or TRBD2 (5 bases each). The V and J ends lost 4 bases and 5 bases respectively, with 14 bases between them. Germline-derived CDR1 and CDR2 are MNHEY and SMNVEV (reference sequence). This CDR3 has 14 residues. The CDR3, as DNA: TGTGCCAGCAGTTCCGCCGGGGCGACGGAGACCCAGTACTTC. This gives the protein CASSSAGATETQYF.

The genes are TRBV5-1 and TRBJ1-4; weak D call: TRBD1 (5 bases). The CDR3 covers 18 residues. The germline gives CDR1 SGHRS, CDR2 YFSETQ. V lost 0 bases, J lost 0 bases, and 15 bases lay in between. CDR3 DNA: TGCGCCAGCAGCTTGGCCGGGGGGAGAAATGCAACTAATGAAAAACTGTTTTTT. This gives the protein CASSLAGGRNATNEKLFF.

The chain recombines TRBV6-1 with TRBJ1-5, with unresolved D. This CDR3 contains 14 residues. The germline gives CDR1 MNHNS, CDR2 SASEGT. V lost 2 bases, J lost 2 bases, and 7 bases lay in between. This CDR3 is CASSESDGNQPQHF. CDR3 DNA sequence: TGTGCCAGCAGTGAATCTGATGGCAATCAGCCCCAGCATTTT.

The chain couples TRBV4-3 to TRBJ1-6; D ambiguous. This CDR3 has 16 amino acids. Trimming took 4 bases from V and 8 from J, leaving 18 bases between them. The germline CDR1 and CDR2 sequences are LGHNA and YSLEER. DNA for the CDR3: TGCGCCAGCAGCCCCTTGCCGCCCTCTTTTGATTCACCCCTCCACTTT. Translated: CASSPLPPSFDSPLHF.

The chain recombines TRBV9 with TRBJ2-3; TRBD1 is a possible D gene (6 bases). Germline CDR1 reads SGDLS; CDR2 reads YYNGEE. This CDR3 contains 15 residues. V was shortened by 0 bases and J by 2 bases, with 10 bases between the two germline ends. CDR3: CASSVVGAITDTQYF. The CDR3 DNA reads TGTGCCAGCAGCGTAGTGGGGGCTATCACAGATACGCAGTATTTT.

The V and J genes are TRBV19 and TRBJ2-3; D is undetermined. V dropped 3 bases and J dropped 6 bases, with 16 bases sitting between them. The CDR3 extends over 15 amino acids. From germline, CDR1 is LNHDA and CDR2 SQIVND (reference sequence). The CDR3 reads CASSIQASGGDTQYF. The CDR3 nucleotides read TGTGCCAGTAGTATCCAGGCCTCTGGTGGGGATACGCAGTATTTT.

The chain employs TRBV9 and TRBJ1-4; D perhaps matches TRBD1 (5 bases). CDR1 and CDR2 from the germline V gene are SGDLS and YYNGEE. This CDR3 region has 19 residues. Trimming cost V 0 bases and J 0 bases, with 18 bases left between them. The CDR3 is CASSVASGTSRSTNEKLFF. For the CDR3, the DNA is TGTGCCAGCAGCGTAGCTAGTGGGACGAGCCGATCAACTAATGAAAAACTGTTTTTT. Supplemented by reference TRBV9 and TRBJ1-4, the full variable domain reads DSGVTQTPKHLITATGQRVTLRCSPRSGDLSVYWYQQSLDQGLQFLIQYYNGEERAKGNILERFSAQQFPDLHSELNLSSLELGDSALYFCASSVASGTSRSTNEKLFFGSGTQLSVL.

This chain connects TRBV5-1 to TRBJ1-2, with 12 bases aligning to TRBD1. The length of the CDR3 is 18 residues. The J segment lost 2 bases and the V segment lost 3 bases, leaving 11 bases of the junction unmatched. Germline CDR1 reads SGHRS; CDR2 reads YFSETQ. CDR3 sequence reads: CASSSATGTGGQNYGYTF. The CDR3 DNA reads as TGCGCCAGCAGCTCCGCAACCGGGACAGGGGGCCAAAACTATGGCTACACCTTC.

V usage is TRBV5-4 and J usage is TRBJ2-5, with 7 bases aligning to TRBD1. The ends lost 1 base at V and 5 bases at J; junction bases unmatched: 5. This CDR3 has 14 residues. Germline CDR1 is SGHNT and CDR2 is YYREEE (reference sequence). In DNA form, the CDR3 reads TGTGCCAGCAGCTTGACAGGGGCCGGGGAGACCCAGTACTTC. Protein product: CASSLTGAGETQYF. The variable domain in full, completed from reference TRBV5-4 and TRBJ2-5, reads ETGVTQSPTHLIKTRGQQVTLRCSSQSGHNTVSWYQQALGQGPQFIFQYYREEENGRGNFPPRFSGLQFPNYSSELNVNALELDDSALYLCASSLTGAGETQYFGPGTRLLVL.

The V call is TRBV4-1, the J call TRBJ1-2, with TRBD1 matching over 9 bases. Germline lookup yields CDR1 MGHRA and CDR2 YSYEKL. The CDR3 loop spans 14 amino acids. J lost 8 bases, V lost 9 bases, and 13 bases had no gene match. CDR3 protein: CASARTTGGMGYTF. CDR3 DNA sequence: TGCGCCAGTGCAAGAACCACAGGGGGCATGGGCTACACCTTC.

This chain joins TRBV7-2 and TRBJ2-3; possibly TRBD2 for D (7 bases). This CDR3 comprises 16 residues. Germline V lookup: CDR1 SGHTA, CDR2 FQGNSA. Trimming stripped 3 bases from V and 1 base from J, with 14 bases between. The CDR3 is CASSFPLGGGTDTQYF. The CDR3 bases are TGTGCCAGCAGCTTCCCCTTAGGGGGGGGCACAGATACGCAGTATTTT.

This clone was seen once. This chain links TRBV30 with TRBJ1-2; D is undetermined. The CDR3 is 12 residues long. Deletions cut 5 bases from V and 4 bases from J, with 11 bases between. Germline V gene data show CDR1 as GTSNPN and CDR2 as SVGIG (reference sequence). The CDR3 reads CAWGGVLYGYTF. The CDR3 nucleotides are TGTGCCTGGGGAGGAGTACTCTATGGCTACACCTTC.

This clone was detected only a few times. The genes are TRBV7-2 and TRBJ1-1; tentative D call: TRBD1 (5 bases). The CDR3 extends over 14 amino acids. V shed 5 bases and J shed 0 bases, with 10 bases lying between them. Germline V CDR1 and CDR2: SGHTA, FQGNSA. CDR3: CASSPGPLNTEAFF. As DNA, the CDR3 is TGTGCCAGCAGCCCGGGACCTCTGAACACTGAAGCTTTCTTT.